The source of this TCR beta chain is a study of blood T cell repertoires in COVID-19 (dated by TCRdb to the early 2020s). Background for the entire study: Samples covering the acute and convalescent phases of COVID-19 were provided by collaborators in the United States, Italy and Spain. Nearly every sample came with metadata listing a de-identified subject ID, COVID-19 status, age in years and sex. Subjects who had been exposed to COVID-19, were actively infected with it, or had recovered from it provided the deeply sampled blood TCRbeta repertoires that made up the dataset. Samples came from the ongoing ImmuneRACE study (first 160 participants) plus 1,254 subjects from 6 global collaborators. The repertoires were released in a freely available public database intended as a resource for research on the immune response to SARS-CoV-2. Where HLA class I and class II types were available, the types were taken from metadata supplied by the sample provider, not from assay-based typing. The prospective study material was composed of cDNA or gDNA derived from T cells, B-cell-depleted T cells, or PBMCs. Summary of the overall study and its limitations: Clinical and demographic metadata were provided uncurated, with the amount varying by source and participant.

Worth noting for this clone: Its antigen is still unknown. Base qualities were left out, and no much larger clone turns up one base away.

One collaborating source in Seattle enrolled patients while the patients were actively infected and followed the patients over time throughout the course of disease. Collaborating institutions collected whole blood in K2EDTA tubes following their own protocols. Collaborator samples were shipped for TCRbeta analysis as frozen whole blood, isolated PBMCs, or DNA extracted from either sample type. TCRbeta CDR3 regions were amplified from genomic DNA by means of the immunoSEQ Assay, a bias-controlled multiplex PCR. The study's processing was this. The number of nucleated cells in each sample was estimated by amplification of reference gene primers within the assay. To quantify the absolute abundance of each unique TCRbeta CDR3 rearrangement, sequence reads were collapsed and filtered. For each sample, productive Simpson clonality was calculated as the square root of Simpson's diversity index over productive rearrangements. Imported from immuneACCESS, the table was reduced by TCRdb to in-frame sequences with V and J called. These copies leave out some clones; in studies compared against another copy, an unresolved V gene accounts for under half, and the cause of the remainder is not known. That table furnishes V, J and clone size, whereas the DNA furnished D and trimming. The sample table records roughly 240,000 clones; more than 70% of these occur just once. The ten largest clones take up 5.5% to 6.5% of the sample.

Material: peripheral blood. This TCR derives from a woman of 80 years or more with COVID-19, enrolled during active disease.

This receptor carries the CDR3 CAAAGQGHTEAFF. The DNA sequence follows: TGTGCCGCCGCAGGGCAGGGGCACACTGAAGCTTTCTTT. The chain is made from TRBV6-5 and TRBJ1-1; tentative D gene TRBD1, with 6 bases matching. Trimming removed 11 bases from V and 3 bases from J, leaving 16 bases between the germline ends. According to the germline V gene, CDR1 reads MNHEY and CDR2 reads SVGAGI. From cysteine to phenylalanine, the CDR3 is 13 amino acids long. The entry retains the CDR3 DNA only, 39 bases that are in frame from base 1.